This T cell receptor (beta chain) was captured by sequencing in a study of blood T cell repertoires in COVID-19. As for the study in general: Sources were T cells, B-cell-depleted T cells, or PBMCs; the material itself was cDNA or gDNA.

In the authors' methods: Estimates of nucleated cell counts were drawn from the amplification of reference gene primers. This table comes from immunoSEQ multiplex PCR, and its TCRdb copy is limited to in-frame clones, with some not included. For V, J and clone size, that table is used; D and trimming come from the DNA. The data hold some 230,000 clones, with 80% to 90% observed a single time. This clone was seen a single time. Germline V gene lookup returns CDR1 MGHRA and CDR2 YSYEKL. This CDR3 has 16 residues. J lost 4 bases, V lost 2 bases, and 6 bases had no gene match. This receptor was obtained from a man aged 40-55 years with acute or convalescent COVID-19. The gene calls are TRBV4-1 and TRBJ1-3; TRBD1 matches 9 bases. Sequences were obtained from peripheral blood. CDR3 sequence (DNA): TGCGCCAGCAGCCAACGGACAGGGGCAGGAGGAAACACCATATATTTT. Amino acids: CASSQRTGAGGNTIYF.